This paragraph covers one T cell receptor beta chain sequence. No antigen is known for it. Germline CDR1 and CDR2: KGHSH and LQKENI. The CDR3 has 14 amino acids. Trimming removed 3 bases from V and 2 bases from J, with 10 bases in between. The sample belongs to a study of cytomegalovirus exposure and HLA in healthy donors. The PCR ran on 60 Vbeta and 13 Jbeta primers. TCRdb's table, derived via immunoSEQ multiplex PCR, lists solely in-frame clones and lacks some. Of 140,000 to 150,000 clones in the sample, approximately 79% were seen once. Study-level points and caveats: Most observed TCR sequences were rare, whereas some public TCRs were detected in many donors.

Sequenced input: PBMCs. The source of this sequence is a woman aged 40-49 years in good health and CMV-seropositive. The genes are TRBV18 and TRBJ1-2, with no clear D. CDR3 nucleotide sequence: TGTGCCAGCTCACCGGGTGAACAGAACTATGGCTACACCTTC. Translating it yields CASSPGEQNYGYTF.